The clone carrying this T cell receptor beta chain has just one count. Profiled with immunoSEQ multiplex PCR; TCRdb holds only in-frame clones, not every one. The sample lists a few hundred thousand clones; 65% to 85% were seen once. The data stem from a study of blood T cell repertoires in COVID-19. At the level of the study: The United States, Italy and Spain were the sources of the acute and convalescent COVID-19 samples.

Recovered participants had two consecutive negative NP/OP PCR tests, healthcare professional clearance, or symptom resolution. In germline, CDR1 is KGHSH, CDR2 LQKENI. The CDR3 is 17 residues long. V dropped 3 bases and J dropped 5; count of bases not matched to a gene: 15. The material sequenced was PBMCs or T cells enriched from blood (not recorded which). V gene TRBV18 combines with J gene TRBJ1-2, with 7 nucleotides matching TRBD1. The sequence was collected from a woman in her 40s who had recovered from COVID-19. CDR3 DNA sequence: TGTGCCAGCTCACCGGGGACAGCGGTGGGGATGAGGTATGGCTACACCTTC. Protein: CASSPGTAVGMRYGYTF.